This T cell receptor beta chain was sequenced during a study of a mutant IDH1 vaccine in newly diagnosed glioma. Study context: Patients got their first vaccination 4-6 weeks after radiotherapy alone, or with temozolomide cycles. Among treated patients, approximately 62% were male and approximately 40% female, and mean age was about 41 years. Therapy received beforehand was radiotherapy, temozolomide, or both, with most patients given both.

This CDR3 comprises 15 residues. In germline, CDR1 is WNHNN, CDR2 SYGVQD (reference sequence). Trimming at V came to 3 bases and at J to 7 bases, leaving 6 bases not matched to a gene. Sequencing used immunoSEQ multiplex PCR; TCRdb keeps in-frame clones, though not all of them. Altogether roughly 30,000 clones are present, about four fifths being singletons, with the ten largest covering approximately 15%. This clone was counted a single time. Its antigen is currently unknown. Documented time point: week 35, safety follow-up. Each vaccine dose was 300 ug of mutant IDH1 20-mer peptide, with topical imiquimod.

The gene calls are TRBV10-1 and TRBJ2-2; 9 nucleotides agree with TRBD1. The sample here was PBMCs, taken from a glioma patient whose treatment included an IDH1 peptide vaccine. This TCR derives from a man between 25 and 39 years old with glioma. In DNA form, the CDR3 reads TGCGCCAGCAGTGAAGGGACAGGGCTAAACGGGGAGCTGTTTTTT. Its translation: CASSEGTGLNGELFF.